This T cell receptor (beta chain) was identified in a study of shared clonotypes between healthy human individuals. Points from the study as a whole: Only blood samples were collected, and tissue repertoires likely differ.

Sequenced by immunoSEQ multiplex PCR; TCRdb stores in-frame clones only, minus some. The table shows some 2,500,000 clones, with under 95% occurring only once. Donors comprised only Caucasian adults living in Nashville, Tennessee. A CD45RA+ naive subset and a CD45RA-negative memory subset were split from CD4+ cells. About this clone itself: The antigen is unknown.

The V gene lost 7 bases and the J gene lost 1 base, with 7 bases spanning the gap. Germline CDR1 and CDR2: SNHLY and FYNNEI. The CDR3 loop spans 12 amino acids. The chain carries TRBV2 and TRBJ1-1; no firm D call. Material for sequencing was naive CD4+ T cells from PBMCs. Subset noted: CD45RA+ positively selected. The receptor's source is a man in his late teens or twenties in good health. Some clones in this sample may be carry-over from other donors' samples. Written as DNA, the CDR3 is TGTGCCAGCAATTTCAGGAACACTGAAGCTTTCTTT. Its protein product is CASNFRNTEAFF.